This T cell receptor beta chain was retrieved from a study of blood T cell repertoires in COVID-19. Repertoires were generated with immunoSEQ multiplex PCR, while TCRdb's copy carries only in-frame clones and drops some. Of approximately 170,000 clones listed, roughly nine tenths were seen once; the top ten hold roughly 3.5%. The CDR3 contains 15 residues. Looked up from germline, CDR1 is SGHRS and CDR2 is YFSETQ. Unmatched junction bases numbered 4, after V lost 0 bases and J lost 3 bases. This clone was detected a few times. Sequenced sample: peripheral blood. The sequence came from a man aged 70-80 years with acute or convalescent COVID-19. J is TRBJ2-3 and V is TRBV5-1; 7 bases are shared with TRBD2. DNA of the CDR3: TGCGCCAGCAGCTTGGAGGGACTACTTACAGATACGCAGTATTTT. The encoded protein is CASSLEGLLTDTQYF.